What follows describes a single TCR beta chain. This specimen belongs to a study of CD8 T cells in Susac syndrome. Reverse transcription used about 0.45 to 1 ug RNA and random hexamers. A single record per CDR3 protein comes from TCRdb applying MiXCR to the immunoSEQ multiplex PCR reads. Of about 180,000 distinct CDR3 sequences listed, nearly 97% were seen once; the top ten hold approximately 0.1%. Control patients had untreated stable or active relapsing-remitting multiple sclerosis by revised McDonald criteria. Input material: CD4+ T cells from PBMCs. The clonotype comes from a human donor with multiple sclerosis.

The CDR3 reads CASSHAGTEAFF. In nucleotides, the CDR3 is TGTGCCAGCAGCCATGCTGGGACTGAAGCTTTCTTT. The chain recombines TRBV12-3 or TRBV12-4 with TRBJ1-1; D uncertain. There are 12 residues in the CDR3. V gave up 6 bases and J gave up 5 bases, with 10 bases separating them.